Here is one T cell receptor beta chain with its context. The sample originates from a study of blood T cell repertoires in COVID-19. Turning to the study itself: Collection of acute and convalescent COVID-19 samples took place in the United States, Italy and Spain. From T cells, B-cell-depleted T cells, or PBMCs came the material, which was cDNA or gDNA.

Followed longitudinally, the Seattle patients had been enrolled during active infection. This CDR3 contains 13 residues. Trimming pared 0 bases from V and 3 bases from J, leaving 6 bases between. Germline V gene lookup returns CDR1 MNHEY and CDR2 SMNVEV (reference sequence). Per the study methods: Nucleated cell number was recorded as an estimate derived from reference gene primer amplification. Here immunoSEQ multiplex PCR was the method, and the copy in TCRdb shows in-frame clones only, minus some. V, J and clone size are those of that table, while D and trimming were read from the DNA. The sample contains approximately 530,000 clones, about 89% of which appear only once.

The V gene is TRBV27, the J gene TRBJ2-7, with D uncertain. The receptor comes from a woman in her forties or fifties with COVID-19, enrolled during active disease. The material sequenced was peripheral blood. The CDR3: CASSLSYSYEQYF. The CDR3 region has the DNA TGTGCCAGCAGTTTATCGTACAGCTACGAGCAGTACTTC.